This T cell receptor beta chain was obtained from a study of T cell repertoires in cytomegalovirus infection. The V segment lost 8 bases and the J segment 7 bases; nucleotides outside the gene matches: 7. The V gene's germline CDR1 is KGHDR and CDR2 SFDVKD. This CDR3 contains 14 residues. From the reads, TCRdb called clonotypes with MiXCR, one entry per CDR3 protein. The repertoire holds 150,000 or so distinct CDR3 sequences, with approximately 17% as singletons. This clonotype was detected a few times. Its antigen is unknown. Findings and limits, study-wide: It was HLA-C-restricted CMV-specific TCR beta clonotypes that dominated the response ex vivo.

This chain connects TRBV24-1 to TRBJ2-1; 10 bases agree with TRBD2. The sequenced sample was CD8+ T cells from PBMCs. The TCR was taken from a human donor in good health (CMV status not recorded). Some clones in this sample may be carry-over from other donors' samples. The CDR3: CATTSGRALNEQFF. CDR3 DNA: TGTGCCACCACAAGCGGGAGGGCCCTAAATGAGCAGTTCTTC.